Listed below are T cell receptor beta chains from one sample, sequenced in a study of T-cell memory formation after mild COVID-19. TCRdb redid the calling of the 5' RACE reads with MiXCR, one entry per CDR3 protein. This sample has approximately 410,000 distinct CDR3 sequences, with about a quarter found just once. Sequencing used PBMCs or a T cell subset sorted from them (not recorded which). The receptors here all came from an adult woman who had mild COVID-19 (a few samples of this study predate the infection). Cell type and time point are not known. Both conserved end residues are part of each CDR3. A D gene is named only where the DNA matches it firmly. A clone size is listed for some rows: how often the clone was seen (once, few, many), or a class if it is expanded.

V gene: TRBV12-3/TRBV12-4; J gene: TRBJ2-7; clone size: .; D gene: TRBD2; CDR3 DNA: TGTGCCAGCAGCCCTGAACTAGCGGGGGTCTACGAGCAGTACTTC; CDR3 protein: CASSPELAGVYEQYF
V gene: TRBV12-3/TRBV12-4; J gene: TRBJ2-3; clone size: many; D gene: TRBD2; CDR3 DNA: TGTGCCAGCAGTTTCGCTAGCGGGGGCCCCCGGACAGATACGCAGTATTTT; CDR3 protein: CASSFASGGPRTDTQYF
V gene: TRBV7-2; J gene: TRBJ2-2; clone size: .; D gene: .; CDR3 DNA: TGTGCCAGCAGCTCATTTTCTACCGGGGAGCTGTTTTTT; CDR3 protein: CASSSFSTGELFF
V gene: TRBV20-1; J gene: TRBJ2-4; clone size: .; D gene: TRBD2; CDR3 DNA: TGCAGTGCGTGGGGGGCGGGAGGAAGGGGCATTCAGTACTTC; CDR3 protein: CSAWGAGGRGIQYF
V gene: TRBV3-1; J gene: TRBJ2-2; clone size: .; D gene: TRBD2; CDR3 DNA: TGTGCCAGCAGCCGATCCTCTAGACTAGCGGGAGTGAACACCGGGGAGCTGTTTTTT; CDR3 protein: CASSRSSRLAGVNTGELFF
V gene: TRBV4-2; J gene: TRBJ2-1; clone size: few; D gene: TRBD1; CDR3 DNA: TGTGCCAGCAGCCAAGACAGTAAGGGGGCGCGCGATGAGCAGTTCTTC; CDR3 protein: CASSQDSKGARDEQFF
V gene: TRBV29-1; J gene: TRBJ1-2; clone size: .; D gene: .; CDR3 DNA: TGCAGCGTTGAGGTAGCTAACTATGGCTACACCTTC; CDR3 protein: CSVEVANYGYTF
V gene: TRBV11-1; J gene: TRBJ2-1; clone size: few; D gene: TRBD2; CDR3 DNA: TGTGCCAGCAGCTTTAGCGGGAGCCCGGGGTATGAGCAGTTCTTC; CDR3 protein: CASSFSGSPGYEQFF
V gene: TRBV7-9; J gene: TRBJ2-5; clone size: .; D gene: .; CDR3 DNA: TGTGCCAGCAGCTTGGGGACCCCAGGGGAGACCCAGTACTTC; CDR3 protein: CASSLGTPGETQYF
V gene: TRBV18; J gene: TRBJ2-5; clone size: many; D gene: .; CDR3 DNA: TGTGCCAGCTCAGCCTTTATGGGAGAGACCCAGTACTTC; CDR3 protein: CASSAFMGETQYF
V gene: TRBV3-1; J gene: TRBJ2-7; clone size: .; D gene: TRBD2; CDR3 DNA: TGTGCCAGCAGCCAAGGACTAGCGGGGGACTACGAGCAGTACTTC; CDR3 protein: CASSQGLAGDYEQYF
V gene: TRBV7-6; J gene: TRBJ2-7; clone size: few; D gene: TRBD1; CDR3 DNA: TGTGCCAGCAGCTTAGTGGGACAGGGTTTAACGAGAGCCTACGAGCAGTACTTC; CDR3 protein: CASSLVGQGLTRAYEQYF
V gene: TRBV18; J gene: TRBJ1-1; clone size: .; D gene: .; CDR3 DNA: TGTGCCAGCTCACCAGACACTGAAGCTTTCTTT; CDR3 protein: CASSPDTEAFF
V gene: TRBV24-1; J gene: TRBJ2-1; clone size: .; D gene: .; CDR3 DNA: TGTGCCACCAGTGATTCTACCCAGGGTAGATGGGACAATGAGCAGTTCTTC; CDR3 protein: CATSDSTQGRWDNEQFF
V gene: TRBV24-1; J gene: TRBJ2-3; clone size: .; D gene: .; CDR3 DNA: TGTGCCACCAGTCCAAGCGGATCCACCCGTACGCAGTATTTT; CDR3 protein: CATSPSGSTRTQYF
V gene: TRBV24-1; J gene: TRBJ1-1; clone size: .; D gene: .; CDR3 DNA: TGTGCCACCAGTGACGGAACCAGGGCCACTGAAGCTTTCTTT; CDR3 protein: CATSDGTRATEAFF
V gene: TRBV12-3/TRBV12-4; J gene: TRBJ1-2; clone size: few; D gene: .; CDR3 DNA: TGTGCCAGCAGTAATCCGGGGGGCCAGTCCTATGGCTACACCTTC; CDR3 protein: CASSNPGGQSYGYTF
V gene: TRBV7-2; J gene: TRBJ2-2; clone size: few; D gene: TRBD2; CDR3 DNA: TGTGCCAGCAGACACCCCGGGAGGGGCGGGGAGCTGTTTTTT; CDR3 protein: CASRHPGRGGELFF
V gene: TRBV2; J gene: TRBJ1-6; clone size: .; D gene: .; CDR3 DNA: TGTGCCAGCAGGGGGGGACCTTCACCCCTCCACTTT; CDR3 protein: CASRGGPSPLHF
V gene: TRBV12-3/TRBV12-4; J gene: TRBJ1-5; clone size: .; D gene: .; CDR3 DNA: TGTGCCAGCAGCCCAGGGGTTTATCAGCCCCAGCATTTT; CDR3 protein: CASSPGVYQPQHF
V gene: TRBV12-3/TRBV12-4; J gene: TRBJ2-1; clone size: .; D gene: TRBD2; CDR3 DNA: TGTGCCAGCGCCAACCGCCGGAGGGGGATAGCGGGAGAAAGCTCCTACAATGAGCAGTTCTTC; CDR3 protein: CASANRRRGIAGESSYNEQFF
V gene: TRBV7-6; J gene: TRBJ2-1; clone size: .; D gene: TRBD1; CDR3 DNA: TGTGCCAGCAGCCCCCCCGGGGACAGCCCAAGGTACAATGAGCAGTTCTTC; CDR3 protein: CASSPPGDSPRYNEQFF
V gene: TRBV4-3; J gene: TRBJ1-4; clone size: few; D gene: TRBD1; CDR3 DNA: TGCGCCAGCAGCCAAGGGGACAGGGGGCCTAAAGGTGAAAAACTGTTTTTT; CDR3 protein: CASSQGDRGPKGEKLFF
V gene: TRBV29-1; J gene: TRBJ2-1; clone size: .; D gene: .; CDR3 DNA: TGCAGCGGGGCGGGACAGACCTACAATGAGCAGTTCTTC; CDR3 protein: CSGAGQTYNEQFF
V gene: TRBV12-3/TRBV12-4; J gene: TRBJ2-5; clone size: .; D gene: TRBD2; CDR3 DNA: TGTGCCAGCAGTCCGGGGAGGGACTCCCCCCCGAAAGAGACCCAGTACTTC; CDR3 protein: CASSPGRDSPPKETQYF
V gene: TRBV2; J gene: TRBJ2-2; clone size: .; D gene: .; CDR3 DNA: TGTGCCAGCGGGAGAACTGCAACGAACACCGGGGAGCTGTTTTTT; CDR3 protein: CASGRTATNTGELFF
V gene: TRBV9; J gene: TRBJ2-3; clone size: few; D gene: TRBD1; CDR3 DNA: TGTGCCAGCAGCGTAGATCCAGGGGGTGTGGATACGCAGTATTTT; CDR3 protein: CASSVDPGGVDTQYF
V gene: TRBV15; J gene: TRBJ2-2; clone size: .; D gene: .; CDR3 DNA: TGTGCCACCAGCAGAGATCCGGTGATAACCGGGGAGCTGTTTTTT; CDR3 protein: CATSRDPVITGELFF
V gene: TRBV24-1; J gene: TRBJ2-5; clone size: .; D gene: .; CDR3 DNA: TGTGCCACCAGTGATTCTACAGGGATATCCCAGACCCAGTACTTC; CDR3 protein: CATSDSTGISQTQYF
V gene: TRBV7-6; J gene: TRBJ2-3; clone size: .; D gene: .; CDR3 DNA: TGTGCCAGCAGCTTTAGTATAGGTACAGATACGCAGTATTTT; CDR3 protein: CASSFSIGTDTQYF
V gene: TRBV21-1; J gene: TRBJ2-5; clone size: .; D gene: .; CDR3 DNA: TGTGCCAGCGGCGGAGGGATTAGTTGGACCCAGTACTTC; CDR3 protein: CASGGGISWTQYF
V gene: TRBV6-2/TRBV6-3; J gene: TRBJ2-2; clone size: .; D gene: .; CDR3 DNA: TGTGCCAGCTCCCGCCCTGGGGGAGGCCCGAACACCGGGGAGCTGTTTTTT; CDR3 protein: CASSRPGGGPNTGELFF
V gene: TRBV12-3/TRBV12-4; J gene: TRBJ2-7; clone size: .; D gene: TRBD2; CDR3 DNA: TGTGCCAGCAGAATAGCGGGAGCCCACGAGCAGTACTTC; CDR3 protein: CASRIAGAHEQYF
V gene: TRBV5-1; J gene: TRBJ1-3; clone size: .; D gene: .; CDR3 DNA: TGCGCCAGCAGCTTCGGGCCCCGAGGTTCAGGAAACACCATATATTTT; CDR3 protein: CASSFGPRGSGNTIYF
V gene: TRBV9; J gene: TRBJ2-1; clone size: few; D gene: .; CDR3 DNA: TGTGCCAGCAGCGTAGATGAGGGGGGGTGGACATACAATGAGCAGTTCTTC; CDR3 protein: CASSVDEGGWTYNEQFF
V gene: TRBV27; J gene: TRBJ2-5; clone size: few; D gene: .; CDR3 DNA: TGTGCCAGCAGAGGTGCCTCTCACCAAGAGACCCAGTACTTC; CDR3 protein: CASRGASHQETQYF
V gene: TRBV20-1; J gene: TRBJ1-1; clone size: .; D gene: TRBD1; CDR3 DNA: TGCAGTGCTAGAAACTACAGGGGGAACACTGAAGCTTTCTTT; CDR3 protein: CSARNYRGNTEAFF
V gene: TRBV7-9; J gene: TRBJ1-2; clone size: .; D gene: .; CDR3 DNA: TGTGCCAGCACCCCCATGGGGTCTCCCGGCTACACCTTC; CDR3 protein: CASTPMGSPGYTF
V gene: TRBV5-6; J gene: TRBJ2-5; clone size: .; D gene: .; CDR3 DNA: TGTGCCAGCAGCCCTGGGGGGGCAAGAGGACGAGAGACCCAGTACTTC; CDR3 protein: CASSPGGARGRETQYF
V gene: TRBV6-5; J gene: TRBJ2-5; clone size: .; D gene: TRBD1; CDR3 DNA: TGTGCCAGCAGCTCTCAAGGGACAGGGCTGCGTGCGACCCAGTACTTC; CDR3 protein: CASSSQGTGLRATQYF
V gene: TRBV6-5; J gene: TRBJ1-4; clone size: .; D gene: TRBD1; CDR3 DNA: TGTGCCAGCAGGCGTTCCGGAACAGGGGAGTTTGAAAAACTGTTTTTT; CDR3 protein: CASRRSGTGEFEKLFF
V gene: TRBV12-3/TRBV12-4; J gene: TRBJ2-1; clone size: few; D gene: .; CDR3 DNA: TGTGCCAGCAGTCTGGGGGCGGATCGGGAGCAGTTCTTC; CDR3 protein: CASSLGADREQFF
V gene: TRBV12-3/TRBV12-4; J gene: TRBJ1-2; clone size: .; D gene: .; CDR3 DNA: TGTGCCAGCAGCCATAACCGAGGACAGTCAAAGAGGGAAGCCGTCTTC; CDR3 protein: CASSHNRGQSKREAVF
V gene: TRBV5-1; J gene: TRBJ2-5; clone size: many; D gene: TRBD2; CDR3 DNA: TGCGCCAGCAGCTTGGGCGTCGGCGGGGGGGCCGGAGAGACCCAGTACTTC; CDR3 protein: CASSLGVGGGAGETQYF
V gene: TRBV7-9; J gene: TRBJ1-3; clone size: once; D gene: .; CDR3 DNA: TGTGCCAGCAGCTTAGGCGTGATGCCTGGAAACACCATATATTTT; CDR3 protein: CASSLGVMPGNTIYF
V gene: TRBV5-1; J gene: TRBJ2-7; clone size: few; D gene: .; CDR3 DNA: TGCGCCAGCAGCTTGGTAGCCAGGGATGAGCAGTACTTC; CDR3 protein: CASSLVARDEQYF
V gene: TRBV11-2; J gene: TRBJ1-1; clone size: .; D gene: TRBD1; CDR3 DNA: TGTGCCAGCAGCGCCAACAGGGGAAGCACTGAAGCTTTCTTT; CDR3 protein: CASSANRGSTEAFF
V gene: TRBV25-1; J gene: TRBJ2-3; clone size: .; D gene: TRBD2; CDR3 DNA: TGTGCCAGCAGTAACCCCCGCTGGGAGGGAGCGGGATCAGATACGCAGTATTTT; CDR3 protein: CASSNPRWEGAGSDTQYF
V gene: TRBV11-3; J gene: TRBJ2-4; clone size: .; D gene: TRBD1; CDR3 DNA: TGTGCCAGCAGCTCCCCAGGGGGTGAAAACATTCAGTACTTC; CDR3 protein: CASSSPGGENIQYF
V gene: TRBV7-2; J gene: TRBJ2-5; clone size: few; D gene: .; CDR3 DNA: TGTGCCAGCAGCCCCTTGGTGGCCCAAGAGACCCAGTACTTC; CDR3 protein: CASSPLVAQETQYF
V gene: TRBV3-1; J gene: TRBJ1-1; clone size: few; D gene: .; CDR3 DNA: TGTGCCAGCAGCCAAGGGAGGCATGCCACTGAAGCTTTCTTT; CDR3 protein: CASSQGRHATEAFF